The 32 T cell receptor beta chains below were found in one sample sequenced in a study of T cell repertoires in cytomegalovirus infection. No antigens are known for them. TCRdb re-called the reads with MiXCR, one entry per CDR3 protein. The sample comprises some 590,000 distinct CDR3 sequences, around two fifths of which are singletons, and around 48% rests with the top ten. Sequenced here: cultured PBMCs, sampled from culture after CMV antigen stimulation. The receptors derive from a human donor in good health (CMV status not recorded). Some clones in this sample may be carry-over from other donors' samples.

In its sample, this clonotype was seen many times. The chain carries TRBV7-2 and TRBJ2-3; 11 nucleotides match TRBD2. CDR3 length: 16 amino acids. Trimming cost V 4 bases and J 2 bases; bases outside gene matches: 5. Germline values: CDR1 SGHTA, CDR2 FQGNSA. CDR3 in amino acids: CASSSLGLAVTDTQYF. In DNA, the CDR3 is TGTGCCAGCAGCTCGCTGGGACTAGCGGTCACAGATACGCAGTATTTT. Full variable domain (remainder filled in from reference TRBV7-2 and TRBJ2-3): GAGVSQSPSNKVTEKGKDVELRCDPISGHTALYWYRQSLGQGLEFLIYFQGNSAPDKSGLPSDRFSAERTGGSVSTLTIQRTQQEDSAVYLCASSSLGLAVTDTQYFGPGTRLTVL.

This clonotype was seen a handful of times. The rearrangement links TRBV7-2 to TRBJ2-7; no definite D call. Germline CDR1 reads SGHTA; CDR2 reads FQGNSA. The CDR3 runs to 17 residues. V lost 4 bases to trimming and J lost 4 bases, with 23 bases between them. CDR3 sequence (DNA): TGTGCCAGCAGCTCCCACCCCCCCGGCCACCACCGGTACGAGCAGTACTTC. Protein: CASSSHPPGHHRYEQYF.

V is TRBV7-8 and J is TRBJ2-4; possibly TRBD1 for D (6 bases). Germline CDR1 reads SGHVS; CDR2 reads FQNEAQ. CDR3 length equals 12 residues. Trimming left V 5 bases short and J 8 bases short, with 10 bases between. The CDR3 protein is CASSTQGYIQYF. The CDR3 nucleotides are TGTGCCAGCAGCACACAGGGATACATTCAGTACTTC.

The V gene is TRBV7-9, the J gene TRBJ2-7; 9 bases align to TRBD1. The CDR3 extends over 19 amino acids. Germline V lookup: CDR1 SEHNR, CDR2 FQNEAQ (reference sequence). J was trimmed by 0 bases and V by 4 bases; bases with no gene match: 16. CDR3 protein: CASSYPGQGVQFSSYEQYF. The CDR3, as DNA: TGTGCCAGCAGCTACCCGGGACAGGGAGTTCAATTCAGCTCCTACGAGCAGTACTTC.

The J gene is TRBJ1-2, the V gene TRBV7-2; TRBD1 aligns across 7 bases. The CDR3 length is 14 residues. The V and J ends lost 3 bases and 4 bases, in that order; junction bases with no gene match: 5. CDR1 is SGHTA, CDR2 FQGNSA, per germline. CDR3 loop: CASSLGQPRYGYTF. CDR3 coding DNA: TGTGCCAGCAGCTTGGGACAGCCTCGCTATGGCTACACCTTC.

This chain links TRBV6-5 with TRBJ1-6, with D tentatively TRBD1 (5 bases). The germline V gene has CDR1 MNHEY and CDR2 SVGAGI. The CDR3 loop spans 17 amino acids. Deletions cut 5 bases from V and 6 bases from J, with 20 bases between. CDR3 region: CASSLTPLTAVNSPLHF. The DNA for the CDR3 is TGTGCCAGCAGTCTAACCCCCCTGACAGCCGTTAATTCACCCCTCCACTTT.

CDR3 protein: CASSGDTGVSGELFF. The CDR3 DNA reads TGTGCCAGCAGCGGGGATACAGGTGTCTCCGGGGAGCTGTTTTTT. This chain joins TRBV7-9 and TRBJ2-2, with a possible D match to TRBD1 (5 bases). This CDR3 region has 15 residues. The germline V gene has CDR1 SEHNR and CDR2 FQNEAQ (reference sequence). The V end lost 5 bases, the J end lost 6 bases, and 16 bases lay between the germline ends.

This clonotype was detected many times. The genes are TRBV7-2 and TRBJ1-3, with D uncertain. CDR3 length: 14 amino acids. Trimming removed 3 bases at V and 6 bases at J, with 12 bases between. The germline gives CDR1 SGHTA, CDR2 FQGNSA. The CDR3 region is CASSFDIGVNTIYF. CDR3 coding DNA: TGTGCCAGCAGCTTCGATATAGGAGTAAACACCATATATTTT.

This rearrangement joins TRBV19 to TRBJ1-5, with 7 bases fitting TRBD1. Germline V gene sequence: CDR1 LNHDA, CDR2 SQIVND (reference sequence). The V gene end was trimmed by 7 bases and the J gene end by 1 base; junction bases not matched to a gene: 10. The CDR3 runs to 16 residues. CDR3 sequence reads: CASTKTGWGSNQPQHF. The CDR3 bases are TGTGCCAGTACCAAGACAGGGTGGGGAAGCAATCAGCCCCAGCATTTT. Using reference TRBV19 and TRBJ1-5 for the parts outside the CDR3, the full variable domain is DGGITQSPKYLFRKEGQNVTLSCEQNLNHDAMYWYRQDPGQGLRLIYYSQIVNDFQKGDIAEGYSVSREKKESFPLTVTSAQKNPTAFYLCASTKTGWGSNQPQHFGDGTRLSIL.

The chain links TRBV29-1 to TRBJ2-3; tentative D call: TRBD1 (6 bases). Trimming took 6 bases from V and 6 from J, leaving 16 bases between them. The CDR3 is made up of 13 amino acids. Germline loops: CDR1 SQVTM, CDR2 ANQGSEA. The CDR3 DNA reads TGCAGCGTCTATAGGACAGCTGGGGATACGCAGTATTTT. Translation: CSVYRTAGDTQYF.

This chain links TRBV7-4 with TRBJ2-2, with D possibly TRBD1 on 5 matching bases. Germline CDR1 and CDR2: SGHVT and SQSDAQ. Trimming stripped 5 bases from V and 12 bases from J, with 13 bases between. This CDR3 is built from 12 residues. CDR3 amino acids: CASSQVNRQLFF. The CDR3 DNA reads TGTGCCAGCAGCCAAGTAAACAGGCAGCTGTTTTTT.

There are a few counts of this clonotype. The V call is TRBV12-3 or TRBV12-4, the J call TRBJ1-4; 8 positions match TRBD1. V was clipped by 5 bases and J by 0 bases; unmatched bases: 5. There are 16 residues in the CDR3. CDR3 in DNA: TGTGCCAGCAGTCCCTCAGGGGGCCCAACTAATGAAAAACTGTTTTTT. Translation gives CASSPSGGPTNEKLFF.

This clonotype was seen more than once but under ten times. The chain has TRBV10-3 and TRBJ2-1; 7 bases agree with TRBD1. Per germline, CDR1 ENHRY and CDR2 SYGVKD. V lost 6 bases, J lost 5 bases, and 10 bases stayed unmatched. CDR3 length equals 15 residues. CDR3 DNA sequence: TGTGCCATCAGCAAACGACAGGGTATCAACAATGAGCAGTTCTTC. Its protein product is CAISKRQGINNEQFF.

DNA of the CDR3: TGCGCCAGCAGCCCCTTTCCGAAGGGTAACACCGGGGAGCTGTTTTTT. Translation gives CASSPFPKGNTGELFF. This chain uses TRBV4-1 with TRBJ2-2; D is uncertain. Trimming took 4 bases from V and 2 from J, leaving 14 bases between them. The germline V gene has CDR1 MGHRA and CDR2 YSYEKL. This CDR3 comprises 16 residues.

This clonotype appeared a few times. The chain links TRBV7-2 to TRBJ2-1; 7 nucleotides agree with TRBD2. The CDR3 consists of 15 residues. The V and J ends lost 1 base and 5 bases, in that order; junction bases with no gene match: 5. Germline lookup yields CDR1 SGHTA and CDR2 FQGNSA. The CDR3 spells CASSLGGLGHNEQFF. The CDR3, as DNA: TGTGCCAGCAGCTTAGGCGGACTAGGCCACAATGAGCAGTTCTTC. Looking up the rest from reference TRBV7-2 and TRBJ2-1 gives the full variable domain: GAGVSQSPSNKVTEKGKDVELRCDPISGHTALYWYRQSLGQGLEFLIYFQGNSAPDKSGLPSDRFSAERTGGSVSTLTIQRTQQEDSAVYLCASSLGGLGHNEQFFGPGTRLTVL.

The gene calls are TRBV10-3 and TRBJ1-1, with 7 bases aligning to TRBD1. The V and J ends lost 7 bases and 5 bases, in that order; junction bases with no gene match: 10. The germline gives CDR1 ENHRY, CDR2 SYGVKD. CDR3 length: 14 amino acids. This CDR3 reads CAIKKTGRNTEAFF. CDR3 in DNA: TGTGCCATCAAGAAGACAGGGAGGAATACTGAAGCTTTCTTT.

The chain couples TRBV28 to TRBJ1-6, with 7 bases lining up with TRBD1. CDR1 and CDR2 from the germline V gene are MDHEN and SYDVKM. J gave up 5 bases and V 6 bases, and 19 bases lay outside the gene matches. The CDR3 loop spans 19 amino acids. The CDR3 sequence is CASSLAATGHLGHNSPLHF. CDR3 nucleotides: TGTGCCAGCAGCCTAGCGGCGACAGGGCACTTGGGGCATAATTCACCCCTCCACTTT. The full variable domain, in which reference TRBV28 and TRBJ1-6 provide the parts outside the CDR3, is DVKVTQSSRYLVKRTGEKVFLECVQDMDHENMFWYRQDPGLGLRLIYFSYDVKMKEKGDIPEGYSVSREKKERFSLILESASTNQTSMYLCASSLAATGHLGHNSPLHFGNGTRLTVT.

This clonotype was observed many times. The chain is built from TRBV7-2 and TRBJ2-3; tentative D call: TRBD2 (5 bases). V was shortened by 2 bases and J by 8 bases, with 11 bases between the two germline ends. The germline V gene encodes CDR1 SGHTA and CDR2 FQGNSA. The length of the CDR3 is 13 residues. The chain's CDR3 is CASSLISGSTQYF. CDR3 nucleotides: TGTGCCAGCAGCTTAATATCGGGGAGTACGCAGTATTTT.

There are many counts of this clonotype. This chain joins TRBV7-6 and TRBJ2-7; D possibly corresponds to TRBD2 (7 bases). Germline-derived CDR1 and CDR2 are SGHVS and FNYEAQ. CDR3 size: 15 residues. Trimming stripped 2 bases from V and 4 bases from J, with 15 bases between. This CDR3 is CASSLTNGGPYEQYF. In DNA, the CDR3 is TGTGCCAGCAGCTTAACCAACGGGGGGCCATACGAGCAGTACTTC.

The chain joins TRBV18 to TRBJ2-2; no clear D gene. CDR1 is KGHSH, CDR2 LQKENI, per germline. There are 16 residues in the CDR3. With 1 base removed from V and 1 base from J, the gap between germline ends came to 10 bases. CDR3 nucleotides: TGTGCCAGCTCACCACAAAGGTCACGGAACACCGGGGAGCTGTTTTTT. Its protein product is CASSPQRSRNTGELFF.

V is TRBV4-1 and J is TRBJ2-1; 7 bases are shared with TRBD1. V lost 0 bases and J lost 9; bases outside the gene matches: 11. CDR3 length: 16 amino acids. Germline CDR1 is MGHRA and CDR2 is YSYEKL. CDR3 region: CASSQDTYLGGVEQFF. CDR3 nucleotides: TGCGCCAGCAGCCAAGATACGTATTTAGGGGGCGTTGAGCAGTTCTTC.

V usage is TRBV7-8 and J usage is TRBJ1-5; D is uncertain. V lost 1 base and J lost 4, with 11 bases in between. Germline CDR1 reads SGHVS; CDR2 reads FQNEAQ. The length of the CDR3 is 15 residues. CDR3 nucleotides: TGTGCCAGCAGCTTAGGTCGGGATGGAAATCAGCCCCAGCATTTT. It is translated as CASSLGRDGNQPQHF.

V usage is TRBV10-3 and J usage is TRBJ2-7; 8 bases line up with TRBD1. This CDR3 is built from 15 residues. Losses at the gene ends were 6 bases for V and 2 bases for J; bases not matched to a gene: 9. Per germline, CDR1 ENHRY and CDR2 SYGVKD. The CDR3: CAISANRGTTYEQYF. The CDR3 coding sequence is TGTGCCATCAGCGCAAACAGGGGGACGACCTACGAGCAGTACTTC.

The table lists this clonotype with a few counts. The chain carries TRBV12-3 or TRBV12-4 and TRBJ2-3; TRBD2 matches at 9 bases. The CDR3 contains 15 residues. V was pared by 7 bases and J by 3 bases, with 8 bases of the junction left unmatched. CDR3 in DNA: TGTGCCAGCACCTTAGCGGGGGCGGTGACAGATACGCAGTATTTT. Protein product: CASTLAGAVTDTQYF.

This clonotype was picked up many times. The chain couples TRBV7-9 to TRBJ1-2; no reliable D call. The germline V and J ends were trimmed by 1 base and 6 bases, with 15 bases remaining between them. The germline gives CDR1 SEHNR, CDR2 FQNEAQ (reference sequence). There are 15 residues in the CDR3. The CDR3 loop reads CASSLVYAIHHGYTF. The CDR3 DNA follows: TGTGCCAGCAGCTTAGTGTACGCCATCCATCATGGCTACACCTTC.

The chain recombines TRBV6-1 with TRBJ1-6; a possible D gene is TRBD1 (5 bases). The CDR3 is 14 amino acids. V lost 11 bases to trimming and J lost 5 bases, with 16 bases between them. Germline assignment: CDR1 MNHNS and CDR2 SASEGT. CDR3 amino acids: CAGGTYENNSPLHF. CDR3 in DNA: TGTGCCGGGGGAACGTATGAAAATAATTCACCCCTCCACTTT.

This clonotype appeared a few times. This chain joins TRBV5-4 and TRBJ2-1, with 9 bases that match TRBD2. This CDR3 has 17 amino acids. V lost 4 bases to trimming and J lost 4 bases; unmatched junction nucleotides: 12. Looked up from germline, CDR1 is SGHNT and CDR2 is YYREEE (reference sequence). This CDR3 is CASSPRNGGGEYNEQFF. Written as DNA, the CDR3 is TGTGCCAGCAGCCCGAGGAATGGCGGGGGGGAATACAATGAGCAGTTCTTC.

This clonotype was recorded a few times. The chain joins TRBV7-2 to TRBJ2-3; D ambiguous. Trimming took off 5 bases at V and 4 bases at J, with 13 bases between the two ends. From germline, CDR1 is SGHTA and CDR2 FQGNSA. This CDR3 has 14 amino acids. The CDR3 region is CASSPRMYADTQYF. The CDR3 coding sequence is TGTGCCAGCAGCCCCCGGATGTATGCAGATACGCAGTATTTT.

The J gene is TRBJ2-3, the V gene TRBV6-2 or TRBV6-3; 8 bases are a match to TRBD1. The germline CDR1 and CDR2 sequences are MNHEY and SVGEGT. The junction had 7 bases not matched to a gene; V was cut back by 6 bases and J by 2 bases. The CDR3 loop spans 15 amino acids. Written as DNA, the CDR3 is TGTGCCAGCAGCCTAAGGACAGGGTACACAGATACGCAGTATTTT. Protein product: CASSLRTGYTDTQYF.

The gene calls are TRBV7-2 and TRBJ1-4; D may be TRBD1 (5 bases). The CDR3 has 14 amino acids. V was trimmed by 5 bases and J by 0 bases, leaving 7 bases between them. Germline V gene data show CDR1 as SGHTA and CDR2 as FQGNSA. In DNA form, the CDR3 reads TGTGCCAGCAGCCGGGACCCAACTAATGAAAAACTGTTTTTT. It translates to CASSRDPTNEKLFF.

This rearrangement joins TRBV7-2 to TRBJ2-3; D is unresolved. The V and J ends lost 6 bases and 1 base respectively, with 5 bases between them. The CDR3 sequence is 12 residues long. In germline, CDR1 is SGHTA, CDR2 FQGNSA. The CDR3 protein is CASRKGTDTQYF. DNA of the CDR3: TGTGCCAGCAGGAAAGGCACAGATACGCAGTATTTT.

The chain links TRBV7-6 to TRBJ1-5; D unclear. V gave up 5 bases and J gave up 9 bases, with 20 bases separating them. The CDR3 is 15 amino acids. Germline-derived CDR1 and CDR2 are SGHVS and FNYEAQ. As DNA, the CDR3 is TGTGCCAGCAGCCCGTTCAGTGGGAAGATGGCGCCCCAGCATTTT. Amino acids: CASSPFSGKMAPQHF.